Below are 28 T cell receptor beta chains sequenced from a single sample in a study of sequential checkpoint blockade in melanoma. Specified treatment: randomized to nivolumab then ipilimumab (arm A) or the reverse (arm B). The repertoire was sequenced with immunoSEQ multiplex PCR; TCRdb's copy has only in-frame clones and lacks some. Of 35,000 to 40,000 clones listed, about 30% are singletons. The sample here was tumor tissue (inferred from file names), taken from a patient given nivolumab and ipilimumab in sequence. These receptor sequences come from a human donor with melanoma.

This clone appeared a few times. This CDR3 is CACDDVINYGYTF. The CDR3 DNA follows: TGTGCCTGTGACGATGTGATTAACTATGGCTACACCTTC. The V and J genes are TRBV30 and TRBJ1-2; no firm D call. Per germline, CDR1 GTSNPN and CDR2 SVGIG (reference sequence). Trimming took 6 bases from V and 1 from J, leaving 12 bases between them. This CDR3 is built from 13 residues.

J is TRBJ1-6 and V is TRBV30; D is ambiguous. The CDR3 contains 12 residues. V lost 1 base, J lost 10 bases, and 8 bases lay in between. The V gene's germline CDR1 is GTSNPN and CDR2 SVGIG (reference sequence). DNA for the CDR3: TGTGCCTGGAGTGAGGACCCATCACCCCTCCACTTT. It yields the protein CAWSEDPSPLHF.

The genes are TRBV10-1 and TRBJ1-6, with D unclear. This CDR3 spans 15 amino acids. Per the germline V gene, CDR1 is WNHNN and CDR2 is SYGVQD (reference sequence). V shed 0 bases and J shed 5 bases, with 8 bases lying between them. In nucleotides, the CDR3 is TGCGCCAGCAGTGAGTCAGGGTTACATAATTCACCCCTCCACTTT. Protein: CASSESGLHNSPLHF.

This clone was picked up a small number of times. The CDR3: CASSLKGTEAFF. The CDR3 DNA reads TGTGCCAGCTCACTAAAGGGCACTGAAGCTTTCTTT. The J gene is TRBJ1-1, the V gene TRBV18; D gene uncertain. The germline V gene encodes CDR1 KGHSH and CDR2 LQKENI. The length of the CDR3 is 12 residues. Trimming left V 4 bases short and J 4 bases short, with 7 bases between.

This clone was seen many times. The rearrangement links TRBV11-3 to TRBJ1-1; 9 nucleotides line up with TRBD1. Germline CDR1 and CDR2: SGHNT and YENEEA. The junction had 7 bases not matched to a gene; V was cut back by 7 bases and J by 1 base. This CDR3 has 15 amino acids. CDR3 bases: TGTGCCAGCACCCCCGTGGACAGGGGGAACACTGAAGCTTTCTTT. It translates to CASTPVDRGNTEAFF.

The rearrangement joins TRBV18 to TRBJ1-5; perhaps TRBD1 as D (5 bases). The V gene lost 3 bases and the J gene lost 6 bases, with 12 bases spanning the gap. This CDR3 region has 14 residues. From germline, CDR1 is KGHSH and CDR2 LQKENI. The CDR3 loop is CASSPNGGSQPQHF. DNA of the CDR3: TGTGCCAGCTCACCCAACGGGGGTTCTCAGCCCCAGCATTTT.

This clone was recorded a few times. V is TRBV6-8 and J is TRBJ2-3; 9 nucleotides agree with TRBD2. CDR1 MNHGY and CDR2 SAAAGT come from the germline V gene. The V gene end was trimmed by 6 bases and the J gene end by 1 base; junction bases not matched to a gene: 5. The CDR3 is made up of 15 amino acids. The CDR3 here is CASRQRGAGTDTQYF. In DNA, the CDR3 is TGTGCCAGCAGGCAGCGGGGGGCGGGCACAGATACGCAGTATTTT.

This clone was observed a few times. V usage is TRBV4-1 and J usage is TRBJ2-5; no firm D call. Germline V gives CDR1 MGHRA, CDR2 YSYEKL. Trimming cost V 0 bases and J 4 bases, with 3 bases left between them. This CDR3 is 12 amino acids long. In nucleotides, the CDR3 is TGCGCCAGCAGCCAAGACACAGAGACCCAGTACTTC. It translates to CASSQDTETQYF.

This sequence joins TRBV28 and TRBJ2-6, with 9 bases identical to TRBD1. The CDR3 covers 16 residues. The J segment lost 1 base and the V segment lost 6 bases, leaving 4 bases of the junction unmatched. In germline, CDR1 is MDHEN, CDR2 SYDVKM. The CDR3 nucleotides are TGTGCCAGCAGAACAGGGGGCGCTTCTGGGGCCAACGTCCTGACTTTC. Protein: CASRTGGASGANVLTF.

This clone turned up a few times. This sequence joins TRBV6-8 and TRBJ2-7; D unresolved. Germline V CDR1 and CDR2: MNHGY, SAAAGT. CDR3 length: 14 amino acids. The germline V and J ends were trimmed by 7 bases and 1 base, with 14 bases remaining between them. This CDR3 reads CASTLRHGSYEQYF. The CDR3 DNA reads TGTGCCAGCACCCTGCGCCACGGATCCTACGAGCAGTACTTC.

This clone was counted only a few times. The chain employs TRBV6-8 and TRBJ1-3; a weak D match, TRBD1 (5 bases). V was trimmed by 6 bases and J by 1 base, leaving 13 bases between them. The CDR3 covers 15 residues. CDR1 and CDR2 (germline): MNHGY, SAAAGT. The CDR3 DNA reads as TGTGCCAGCAGGGACACCCTGTGGTCTGGAAACACCATATATTTT. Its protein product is CASRDTLWSGNTIYF.

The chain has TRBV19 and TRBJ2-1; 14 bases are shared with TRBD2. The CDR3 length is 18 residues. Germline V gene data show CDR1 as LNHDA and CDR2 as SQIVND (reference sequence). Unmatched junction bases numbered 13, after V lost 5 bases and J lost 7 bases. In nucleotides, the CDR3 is TGTGCCAGTAGTCCCAGACTAGCGGGAGGGAAGGATTGGAATGAGCAGTTCTTC. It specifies CASSPRLAGGKDWNEQFF. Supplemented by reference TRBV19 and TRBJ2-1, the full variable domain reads DGGITQSPKYLFRKEGQNVTLSCEQNLNHDAMYWYRQDPGQGLRLIYYSQIVNDFQKGDIAEGYSVSREKKESFPLTVTSAQKNPTAFYLCASSPRLAGGKDWNEQFFGPGTRLTVL.

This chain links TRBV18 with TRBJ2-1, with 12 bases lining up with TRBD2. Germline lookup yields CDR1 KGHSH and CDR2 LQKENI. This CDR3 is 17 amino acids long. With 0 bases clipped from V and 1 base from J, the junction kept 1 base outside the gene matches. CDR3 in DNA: TGTGCCAGCTCACCACCGCTAGCGGGAGGGTCCTACAATGAGCAGTTCTTC. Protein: CASSPPLAGGSYNEQFF.

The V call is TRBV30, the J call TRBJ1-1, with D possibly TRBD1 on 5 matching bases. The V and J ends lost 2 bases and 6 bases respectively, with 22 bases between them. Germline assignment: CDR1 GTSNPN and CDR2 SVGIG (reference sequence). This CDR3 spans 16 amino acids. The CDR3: CAWSIALRGGFAEAFF. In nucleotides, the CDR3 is TGTGCCTGGAGTATCGCACTACGTGGGGGTTTCGCTGAAGCTTTCTTT.

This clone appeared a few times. The CDR3 is CASNHRGTDTQYF. The CDR3 DNA reads TGTGCCAGCAACCACAGGGGCACAGATACGCAGTATTTT. V gene TRBV12-5 combines with J gene TRBJ2-3; D possibly corresponds to TRBD1 (6 bases). This CDR3 has 13 amino acids. The germline CDR1 and CDR2 sequences are LGHNT and FRNRAP.

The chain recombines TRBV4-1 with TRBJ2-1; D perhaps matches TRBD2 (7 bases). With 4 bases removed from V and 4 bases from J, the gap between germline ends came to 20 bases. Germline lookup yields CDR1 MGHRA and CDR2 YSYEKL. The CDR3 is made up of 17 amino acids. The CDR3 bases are TGCGCCAGCAGCCCAATAGAGGGGCGGGGGCTGTACAATGAGCAGTTCTTC. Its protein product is CASSPIEGRGLYNEQFF.

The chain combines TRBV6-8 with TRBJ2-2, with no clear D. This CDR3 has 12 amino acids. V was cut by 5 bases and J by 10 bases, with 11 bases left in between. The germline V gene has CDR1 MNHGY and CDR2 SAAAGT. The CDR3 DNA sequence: TGTGCCAGCAGTCCCGGACGGTCGGAGCTGTTTTTT. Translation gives CASSPGRSELFF.

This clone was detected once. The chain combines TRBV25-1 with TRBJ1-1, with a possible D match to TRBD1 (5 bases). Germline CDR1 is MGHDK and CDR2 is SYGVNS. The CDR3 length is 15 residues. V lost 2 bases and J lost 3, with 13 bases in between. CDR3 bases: TGTGCCAGCAGTGAAGCACCCCCAGGGTACACTGAAGCTTTCTTT. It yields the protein CASSEAPPGYTEAFF.

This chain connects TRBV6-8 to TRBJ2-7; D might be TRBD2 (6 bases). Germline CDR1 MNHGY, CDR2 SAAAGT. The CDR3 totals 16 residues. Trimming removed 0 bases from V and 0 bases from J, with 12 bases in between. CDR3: CASSYSSRTNSYEQYF. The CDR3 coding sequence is TGTGCCAGCAGTTACTCTTCTCGGACTAACTCCTACGAGCAGTACTTC.

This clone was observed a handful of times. CDR3 in amino acids: CASSHGPASTYEQYF. DNA for the CDR3: TGTGCCAGCAGCCATGGACCCGCCTCTACCTACGAGCAGTACTTC. This chain connects TRBV6-8 to TRBJ2-7; D ambiguous. The CDR3 consists of 15 residues. V was pared by 6 bases and J by 2 bases, with 17 bases between. CDR1 is MNHGY and CDR2 is SAAAGT in the germline V gene.

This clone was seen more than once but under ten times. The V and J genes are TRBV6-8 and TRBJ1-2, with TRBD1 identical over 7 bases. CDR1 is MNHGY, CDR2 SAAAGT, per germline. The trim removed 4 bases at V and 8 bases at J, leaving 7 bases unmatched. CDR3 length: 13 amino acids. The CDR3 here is CASSWDSSGGYTF. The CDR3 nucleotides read TGTGCCAGCAGTTGGGACAGCTCGGGGGGCTACACCTTC.

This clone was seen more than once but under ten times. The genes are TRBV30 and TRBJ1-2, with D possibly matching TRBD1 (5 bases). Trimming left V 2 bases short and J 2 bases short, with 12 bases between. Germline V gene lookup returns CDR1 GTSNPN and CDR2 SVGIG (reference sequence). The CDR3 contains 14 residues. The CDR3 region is CAWSPTDTNYGYTF. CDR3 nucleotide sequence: TGTGCCTGGAGTCCGACAGACACGAACTATGGCTACACCTTC.

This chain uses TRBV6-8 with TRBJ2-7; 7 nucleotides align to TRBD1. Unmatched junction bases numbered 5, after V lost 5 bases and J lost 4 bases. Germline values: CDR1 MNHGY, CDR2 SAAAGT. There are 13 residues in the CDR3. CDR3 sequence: CASSSQGVYEQYF. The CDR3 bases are TGTGCCAGCAGTAGCCAGGGGGTTTACGAGCAGTACTTC.

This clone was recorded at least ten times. CDR3 region: CASSLSVGDQPQHF. DNA of the CDR3: TGTGCCAGCAGCTTAAGTGTCGGGGATCAGCCCCAGCATTTT. The chain couples TRBV11-3 to TRBJ1-5; D is unresolved. The CDR3 consists of 14 residues. V lost 2 bases and J lost 5, with 10 bases in between. The V gene's germline CDR1 is SGHNT and CDR2 YENEEA.

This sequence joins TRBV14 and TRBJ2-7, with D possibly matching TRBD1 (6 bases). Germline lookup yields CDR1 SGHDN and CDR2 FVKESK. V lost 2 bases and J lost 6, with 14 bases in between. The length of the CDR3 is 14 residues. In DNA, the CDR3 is TGTGCCAGCAGCCAAAACCAGGGGATGGGCGAGCAGTACTTC. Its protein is CASSQNQGMGEQYF.

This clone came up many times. CDR3 in amino acids: CASSPHGQLNTEAFF. The CDR3, as DNA: TGTGCCAGCAGCCCCCACGGGCAGTTGAACACTGAAGCTTTCTTT. The gene calls are TRBV11-3 and TRBJ1-1; D is undetermined. CDR1 SGHNT and CDR2 YENEEA come from the germline V gene. The CDR3 sequence is 15 residues long. Trimming took 5 bases from V and 0 from J, leaving 13 bases between them.

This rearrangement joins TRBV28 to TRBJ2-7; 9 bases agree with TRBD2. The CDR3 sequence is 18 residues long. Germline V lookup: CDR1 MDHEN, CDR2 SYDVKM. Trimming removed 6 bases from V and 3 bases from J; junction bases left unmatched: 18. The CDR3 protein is CASSSIPFSGTSFYEQYF. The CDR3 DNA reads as TGTGCCAGCAGCTCCATTCCTTTTTCCGGGACTAGCTTCTACGAGCAGTACTTC.

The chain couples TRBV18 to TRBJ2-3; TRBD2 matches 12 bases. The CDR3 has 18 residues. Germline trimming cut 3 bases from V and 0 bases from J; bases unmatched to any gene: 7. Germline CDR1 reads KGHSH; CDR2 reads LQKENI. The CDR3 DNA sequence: TGTGCCAGCTCACCTATCCGGACTAGCGGGACTAGCACAGATACGCAGTATTTT. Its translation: CASSPIRTSGTSTDTQYF.